This TCR beta chain appears in the sequencing data of a study of blood T cell repertoires in COVID-19. On the study more broadly: The study drew acute and convalescent COVID-19 samples from the United States, Italy and Spain. PBMCs, B-cell-depleted T cells, or T cells were the source of the cDNA or gDNA that made up the material.

After removal of 1 base from V and 7 bases from J, the junction contained 8 bases not matched to a gene. The CDR3 covers 15 residues. Germline lookup yields CDR1 SGDLS and CDR2 YYNGEE. Original handling: Reference gene primer amplification gave nucleated cell count estimates. The assay was immunoSEQ multiplex PCR, and TCRdb's table has in-frame clones only and misses some. V and J calls and clone size are given by that table; D and trimming were obtained from the DNA. Here the sample spans about 150,000 clones, 75% to 85% being singletons. The source of this sequence is a woman aged 50 to 60 with acute or convalescent COVID-19. The genes are TRBV9 and TRBJ2-1; TRBD1 matches 7 bases. Sequenced input: peripheral blood. The CDR3 region is CASSVTGESANEQFF. DNA for the CDR3: TGTGCCAGCAGCGTAACAGGGGAGTCCGCTAATGAGCAGTTCTTC.